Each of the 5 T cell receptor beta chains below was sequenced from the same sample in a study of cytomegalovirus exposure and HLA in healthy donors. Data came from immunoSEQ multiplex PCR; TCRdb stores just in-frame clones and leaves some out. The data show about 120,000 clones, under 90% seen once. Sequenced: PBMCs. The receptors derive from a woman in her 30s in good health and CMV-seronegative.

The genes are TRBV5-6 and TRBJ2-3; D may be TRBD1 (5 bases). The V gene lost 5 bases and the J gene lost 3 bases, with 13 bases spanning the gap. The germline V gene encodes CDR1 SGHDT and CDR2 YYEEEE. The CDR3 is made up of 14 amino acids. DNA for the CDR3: TGTGCCAGCAGTTCCAAGGCAGGGACAGATACGCAGTATTTT. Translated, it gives CASSSKAGTDTQYF. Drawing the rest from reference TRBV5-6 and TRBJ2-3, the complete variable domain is DAGVTQSPTHLIKTRGQQVTLRCSPKSGHDTVSWYQQALGQGPQFIFQYYEEEERQRGNFPDRFSGHQFPNYSSELNVNALLLGDSALYLCASSSKAGTDTQYFGPGTRLTVL.

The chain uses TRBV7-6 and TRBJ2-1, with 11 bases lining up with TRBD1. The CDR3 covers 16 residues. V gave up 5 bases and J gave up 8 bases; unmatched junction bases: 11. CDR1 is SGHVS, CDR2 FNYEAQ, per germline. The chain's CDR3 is CASSPEGTGGRDEQFF. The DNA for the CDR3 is TGTGCCAGCAGCCCTGAAGGGACAGGGGGTAGGGATGAGCAGTTCTTC.

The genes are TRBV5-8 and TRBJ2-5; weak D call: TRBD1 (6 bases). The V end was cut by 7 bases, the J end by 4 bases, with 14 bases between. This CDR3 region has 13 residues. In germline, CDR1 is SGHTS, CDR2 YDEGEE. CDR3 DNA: TGTGCCAGCCCTTGGGGGCCCCTAGAGACCCAGTACTTC. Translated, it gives CASPWGPLETQYF.

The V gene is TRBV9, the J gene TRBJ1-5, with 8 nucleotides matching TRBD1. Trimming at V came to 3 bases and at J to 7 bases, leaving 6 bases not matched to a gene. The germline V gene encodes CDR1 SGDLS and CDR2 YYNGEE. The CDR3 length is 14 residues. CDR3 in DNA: TGTGCCAGCAGCGAAACAGGGGGAGGGCAGCCCCAGCATTTT. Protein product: CASSETGGGQPQHF.

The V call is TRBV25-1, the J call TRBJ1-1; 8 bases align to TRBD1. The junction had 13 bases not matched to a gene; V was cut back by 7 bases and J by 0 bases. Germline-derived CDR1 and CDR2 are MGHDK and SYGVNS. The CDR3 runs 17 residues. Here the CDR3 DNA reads TGTGCCAGCACTTCTATGACAGGGGTCGGAATGAACACTGAAGCTTTCTTT. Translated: CASTSMTGVGMNTEAFF. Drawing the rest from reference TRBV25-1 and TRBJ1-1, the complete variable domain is EADIYQTPRYLVIGTGKKITLECSQTMGHDKMYWYQQDPGMELHLIHYSYGVNSTEKGDLSSESTVSRIRTEHFPLTLESARPSHTSQYLCASTSMTGVGMNTEAFFGQGTRLTVV.